This T cell receptor beta chain was obtained from a study of Graves' ophthalmopathy and Graves' hyperthyroidism. Study-level background: Specimen type is peripheral blood, obtained at initial diagnosis before any treatment.

The table lists this clonotype with many counts. Amplified TCR beta CDR3 regions were obtained using RNA transcripts as template. First-round RT-PCR used HTBI primers; second-round multiplex PCR followed. TCRdb re-called the multiplex PCR reads through MiXCR, storing one row per CDR3 protein. In the table there are 200,000 to 250,000 distinct CDR3 sequences, roughly 27% of which are singletons. Germline V gene data show CDR1 as LGHDT and CDR2 as YNNKEL (reference sequence). V lost 0 bases, J lost 7 bases, and 5 bases stayed unmatched. The CDR3 consists of 14 residues. The TCR sequence derives from a man aged 50 to 60 with Graves' ophthalmopathy. V usage is TRBV3-1 and J usage is TRBJ1-1; 7 positions match TRBD1. Sequencing was carried out using peripheral blood. CDR3 amino acids: CASSQEIQGGEAFF. The CDR3 bases are TGTGCCAGCAGCCAAGAGATCCAGGGGGGTGAAGCTTTCTTT.